This T cell receptor beta chain was profiled in a study of blood T cells in healthy people across ages. Each individual donor underwent a draw of ten milliliters of peripheral blood. As for this clonotype: Antigen: not known.

The second PCR ran about 6 to 12 cycles with a sample-barcoded 5' primer and J-beta primers. Tags on each cDNA molecule came from a template-switch adaptor with 12 random nucleotides. Any given sample supplied a minimum of 2.5 million CDR3-containing paired-end reads. One entry per CDR3 protein results from TCRdb running MiXCR on the 5' RACE reads. The sample lists over a million distinct CDR3 sequences; roughly 43% were seen once. Trimming pared 0 bases from V and 4 bases from J, leaving 9 bases between. The germline CDR1 and CDR2 sequences are SGHDN and FVKESK. The CDR3 runs 15 residues. Study results and limitations: The study regarded diversity estimates from one million T cells as underestimates.

The chain employs TRBV14 and TRBJ2-2, with D hard to call. This receptor was taken from a young woman in good health. Input material: blood. CDR3 region: CASSQDSPITGELFF. The CDR3, as DNA: TGTGCCAGCAGCCAAGACTCTCCAATCACCGGGGAGCTGTTTTTT.